A selection of T cell receptor beta chains follows, all from one sample in a study of blood T cell repertoires in COVID-19. The assay was immunoSEQ multiplex PCR, and TCRdb's table has in-frame clones only and misses some. The table includes a few hundred thousand clones, approximately 81% detected once. The sequenced sample was PBMCs or T cells enriched from blood (not recorded which). All receptors come from a woman aged 45-65 years who had been exposed to COVID-19. The CDR3 runs from the conserved cysteine through the conserved F or W. D genes are given only for firm matches. The size of a clone is reported for some rows only, either as once, few or many, or as a class for expanded clones.

NA	TRBV6-6	NA	TRBJ1-3	CASSPGHRTSGNTIYF	TGTGCCAGCAGTCCGGGACACCGAACCTCTGGAAACACCATATATTTT
TRBD2	TRBV6-5	NA	TRBJ2-2	CASSHSGGNTGELFF	TGTGCCAGCAGTCACAGCGGGGGGAACACCGGGGAGCTGTTTTTT
NA	TRBV6-6	NA	TRBJ1-4	CASSSPLTGNEKLFF	TGTGCCAGCAGTTCCCCATTGACAGGAAATGAAAAACTGTTTTTT
NA	TRBV6-4	once	TRBJ1-1	CASSVQRNTEAFF	TGTGCCAGCAGTGTACAGAGGAACACTGAAGCTTTCTTT
NA	TRBV7-9	NA	TRBJ1-2	CASSSEQGLYGYTF	TGTGCCAGCAGCTCTGAACAGGGTCTCTATGGCTACACCTTC
NA	TRBV9	NA	TRBJ1-4	CASSVGPNEKLFF	TGTGCCAGCAGCGTAGGGCCTAATGAAAAACTGTTTTTT
NA	TRBV5-6	NA	TRBJ2-7	CASSLREKISYEQYF	TGTGCCAGCAGCTTGAGGGAGAAAATCTCCTACGAGCAGTACTTC
TRBD2	TRBV19	NA	TRBJ2-1	CASSLLAGPFYNEQFF	TGTGCCAGTAGTCTACTAGCGGGGCCCTTCTACAATGAGCAGTTCTTC
TRBD1	TRBV6-5	NA	TRBJ2-7	CASSLDRGEFEQYF	TGTGCCAGCAGCCTTGACAGGGGGGAGTTCGAGCAGTACTTC
NA	TRBV30	NA	TRBJ1-2	CAWSEAGGYTF	TGTGCCTGGAGTGAGGCAGGGGGCTACACCTTC
TRBD1	TRBV7-9	NA	TRBJ1-3	CASSLGDRASGNTIYF	TGTGCCAGCAGCTTGGGGGACAGGGCCTCTGGAAACACCATATATTTT
TRBD2	TRBV3-1/TRBV3-2	NA	TRBJ2-3	CASSQPKGLVADTQYF	TGTGCCAGCAGCCAACCGAAGGGACTAGTCGCAGATACGCAGTATTTT
NA	TRBV7-8	NA	TRBJ1-4	CASSLEGMGQAEKLFF	TGTGCCAGCAGCTTAGAAGGAATGGGGCAAGCGGAAAAACTGTTTTTT
NA	TRBV5-4	NA	TRBJ1-2	CASSLGGPYGYTF	TGTGCCAGCAGCTTAGGAGGGCCCTATGGCTACACCTTC
NA	TRBV19	NA	TRBJ1-3	CASSDISGNTIYF	TGTGCCAGTAGCGACATCTCTGGAAACACCATATATTTT
TRBD1	TRBV24-1	NA	TRBJ2-3	CATSDLGQGKDTQYF	TGTGCCACCAGTGATTTAGGACAGGGTAAAGATACGCAGTATTTT
TRBD1	TRBV27	NA	TRBJ2-7	CASSWKTGPSYEQYF	TGTGCCAGCAGCTGGAAGACAGGGCCCTCCTACGAGCAGTACTTC
NA	TRBV9	NA	TRBJ1-6	CASSVASQDNSPLHF	TGTGCCAGCAGCGTAGCGTCACAGGATAATTCACCCCTCCACTTT
NA	TRBV6-5	NA	TRBJ1-5	CASSYSRSAGEPQHF	TGTGCCAGCAGTTACTCGAGGTCAGCCGGCGAGCCCCAGCATTTT
NA	TRBV5-4	NA	TRBJ1-4	CASSSISHTGSTNEKLFF	TGTGCCAGCAGCTCGATTAGCCACACAGGATCAACTAATGAAAAACTGTTTTTT
TRBD1	TRBV18	NA	TRBJ1-1	CASSPRRQGGNTEAFF	TGTGCCAGCTCACCGAGGAGACAGGGAGGGAACACTGAAGCTTTCTTT
TRBD1	TRBV6-5	NA	TRBJ1-1	CASSWTTGMNTEAFF	TGTGCCAGCAGTTGGACGACAGGGATGAACACTGAAGCTTTCTTT
NA	TRBV7-8	NA	TRBJ1-1	CASSLGGWSTEAFF	TGTGCCAGCAGCTTGGGTGGGTGGAGCACTGAAGCTTTCTTT
NA	TRBV12-3/TRBV12-4	NA	TRBJ1-1	CASSVRTEAFF	TGTGCCAGCAGCGTCAGGACTGAAGCTTTCTTT